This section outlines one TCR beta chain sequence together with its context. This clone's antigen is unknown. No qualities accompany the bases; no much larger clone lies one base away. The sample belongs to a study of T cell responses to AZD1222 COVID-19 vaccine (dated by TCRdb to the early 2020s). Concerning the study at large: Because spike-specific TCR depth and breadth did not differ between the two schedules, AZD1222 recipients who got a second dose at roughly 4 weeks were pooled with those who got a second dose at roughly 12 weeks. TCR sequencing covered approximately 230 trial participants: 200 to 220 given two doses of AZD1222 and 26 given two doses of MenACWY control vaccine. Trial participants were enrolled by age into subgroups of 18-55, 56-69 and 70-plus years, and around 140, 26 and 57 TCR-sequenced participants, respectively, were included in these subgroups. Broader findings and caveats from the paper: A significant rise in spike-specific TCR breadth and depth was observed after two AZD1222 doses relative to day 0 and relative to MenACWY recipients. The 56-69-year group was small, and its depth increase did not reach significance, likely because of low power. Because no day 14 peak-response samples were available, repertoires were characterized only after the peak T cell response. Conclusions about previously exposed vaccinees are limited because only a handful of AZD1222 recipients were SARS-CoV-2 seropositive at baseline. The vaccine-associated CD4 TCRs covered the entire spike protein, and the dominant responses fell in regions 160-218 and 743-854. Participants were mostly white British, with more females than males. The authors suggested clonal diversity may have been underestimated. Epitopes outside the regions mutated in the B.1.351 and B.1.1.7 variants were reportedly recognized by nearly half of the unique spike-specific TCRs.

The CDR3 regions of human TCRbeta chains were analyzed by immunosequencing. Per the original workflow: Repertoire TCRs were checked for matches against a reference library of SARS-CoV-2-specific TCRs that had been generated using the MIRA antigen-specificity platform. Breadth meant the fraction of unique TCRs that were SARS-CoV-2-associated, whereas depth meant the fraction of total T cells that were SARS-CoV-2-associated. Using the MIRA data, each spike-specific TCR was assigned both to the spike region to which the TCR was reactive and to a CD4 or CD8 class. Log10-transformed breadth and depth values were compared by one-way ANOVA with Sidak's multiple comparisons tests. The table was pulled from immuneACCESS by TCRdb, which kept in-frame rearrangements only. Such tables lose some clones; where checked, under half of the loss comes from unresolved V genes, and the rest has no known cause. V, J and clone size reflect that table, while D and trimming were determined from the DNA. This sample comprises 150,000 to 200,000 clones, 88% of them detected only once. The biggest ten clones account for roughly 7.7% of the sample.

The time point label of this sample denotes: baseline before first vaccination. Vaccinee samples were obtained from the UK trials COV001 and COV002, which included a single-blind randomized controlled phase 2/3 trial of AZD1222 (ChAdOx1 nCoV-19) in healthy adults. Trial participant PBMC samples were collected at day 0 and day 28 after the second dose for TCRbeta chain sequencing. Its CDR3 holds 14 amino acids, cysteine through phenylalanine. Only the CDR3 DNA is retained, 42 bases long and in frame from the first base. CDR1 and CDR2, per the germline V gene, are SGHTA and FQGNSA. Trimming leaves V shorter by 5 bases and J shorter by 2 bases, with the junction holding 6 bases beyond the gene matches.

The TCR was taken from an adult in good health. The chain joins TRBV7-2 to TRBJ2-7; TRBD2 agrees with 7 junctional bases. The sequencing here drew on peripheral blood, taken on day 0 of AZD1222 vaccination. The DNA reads TGTGCCAGCAGCCGGGACTACCCCCCCTACGAGCAGTACTTC. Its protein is CASSRDYPPYEQYF.